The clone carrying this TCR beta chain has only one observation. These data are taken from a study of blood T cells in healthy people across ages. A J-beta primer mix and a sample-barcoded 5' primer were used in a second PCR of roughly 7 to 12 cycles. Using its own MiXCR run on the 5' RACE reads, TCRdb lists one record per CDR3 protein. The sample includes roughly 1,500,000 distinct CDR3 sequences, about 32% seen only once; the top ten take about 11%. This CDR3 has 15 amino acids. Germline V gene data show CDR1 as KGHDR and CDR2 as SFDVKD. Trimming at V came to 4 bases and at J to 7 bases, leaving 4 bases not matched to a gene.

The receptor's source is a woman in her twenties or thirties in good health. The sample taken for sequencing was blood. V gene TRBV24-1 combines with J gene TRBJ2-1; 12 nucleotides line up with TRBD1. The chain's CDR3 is CATSDPGQGANEQFF. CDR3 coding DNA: TGTGCCACCAGTGACCCGGGACAGGGGGCTAATGAGCAGTTCTTC.